This TCR beta chain was documented in a study of blood T cell repertoires in COVID-19. Study-wide background: Researchers got acute and convalescent COVID-19 samples from the United States, Italy and Spain. T cells, B-cell-depleted T cells, or PBMCs supplied cDNA or gDNA.

In the source study's methods: Estimated nucleated cell counts came from reference gene primer amplification. Measured with immunoSEQ multiplex PCR; TCRdb has only the in-frame clones, and not every one. V and J calls and clone size are copied from that table; D and trimming were computed from the DNA. The sample carries about 110,000 clones, more than 75% recorded once. The V end lost 5 bases, the J end lost 6 bases, and 20 bases lay between the germline ends. CDR3 size: 15 residues. CDR1 is MNHEY, CDR2 SVGEGT, per germline. This TCR came from a woman in her forties or fifties with acute or convalescent COVID-19. Sequencing was carried out using peripheral blood. This chain links TRBV6-2 or TRBV6-3 with TRBJ2-7; maybe TRBD2 (6 bases). The CDR3 DNA is TGTGCCAGCAGTCGCCGTGGTTTAGTGGGGGGCGAGCAGTACTTC. This sequence encodes CASSRRGLVGGEQYF.